These 3 T cell receptor beta chains share one sample of origin, sequenced in a study of blood T cell repertoires in COVID-19. The protocol was immunoSEQ multiplex PCR, while the TCRdb copy is restricted to in-frame clones and leaves out a portion. Of 35,000 to 55,000 clones in the sample, 88% were seen once. Sequenced sample: peripheral blood. Receptors were obtained from a human donor in a cohort sampled during active COVID-19.

The chain is built from TRBV7-9 and TRBJ1-4, with D maybe TRBD1 (5 bases). This CDR3 has 14 amino acids. The V end was cut by 5 bases, the J end by 3 bases, with 10 bases between. Germline V gene sequence: CDR1 SEHNR, CDR2 FQNEAQ (reference sequence). Here the CDR3 reads CASSPRVANEKLFF. The CDR3 DNA reads TGTGCCAGCAGCCCCAGGGTTGCTAATGAAAAACTGTTTTTT.

In this sample, this clone turned up a few times. The chain recombines TRBV12-5 with TRBJ1-5, with a weak D call TRBD1 (5 bases). Germline V CDR1 and CDR2: LGHNT, FRNRAP. With 5 bases removed from V and 9 bases from J, the gap between germline ends came to 14 bases. The CDR3 has 13 amino acids. The CDR3 DNA is TGTGCTAGTGGTATGGGACTTCAGGGGCCCCAGCATTTT. Protein product: CASGMGLQGPQHF.

This chain uses TRBV6-5 with TRBJ2-3; 8 bases align to TRBD2. V was clipped by 2 bases and J by 12 bases; unmatched bases: 10. The CDR3 loop spans 14 amino acids. CDR1 and CDR2 (germline): MNHEY, SVGAGI. In DNA, the CDR3 is TGTGCCAGCAGTTACAGGGGCGGGGGGCCGCCACAGTATTTT. Protein sequence: CASSYRGGGPPQYF.